This TCR beta chain was captured by sequencing in a study of post-analysis software for immune sequencing data. In the study overall: Progressive-relapsing, secondary progressive and relapsing-remitting multiple sclerosis were among the disease courses included.

This CDR3 contains 18 residues. The germline V gene encodes CDR1 SGHTA and CDR2 FQGNSA. Trimming removed 4 bases from V and 2 bases from J; junction bases left unmatched: 14. Overall study findings and caveats: Five or six TRBV segments, TRBV5-6, TRBV5-1 and TRBV20-1 among them, were found more frequent in patients than controls.

Unique molecular identifiers tagged the TCR beta cDNA libraries. Once roughly 0.95 to 10 million T cells were used, approximately 520,000 cDNA molecules resulted. TCRdb independently ran MiXCR on the PCR reads; one entry per CDR3 protein. This table has almost 700,000 distinct CDR3 sequences, 55% to 60% appearing once. On this clonotype itself: Its antigen remains unknown.

The receptor's source is a girl aged 2-10 years with multiple sclerosis. The chain joins TRBV7-2 to TRBJ2-3, with 8 bases identical to TRBD2. Material: blood. CDR3 in DNA: TGTGCCAGCAGCTACACCCGGGGGGGGCGGGGGACCACAGATACGCAGTATTTT. Its translation: CASSYTRGGRGTTDTQYF.